Listed below are T cell receptor beta chains from one sample, sequenced in a study of T cells in Graves' hyperthyroidism and ophthalmopathy. One entry per CDR3 protein results from TCRdb running MiXCR on the multiplex PCR reads. The table lists roughly 570,000 distinct CDR3 sequences, 46% of them singletons, with about 7.8% in the top ten. Specimen: peripheral blood or thyroid tissue (not recorded which). The receptors derive from a woman younger than 30 with Graves' hyperthyroidism. Each CDR3 is given with its conserved first and last residue. D genes are given only for firm matches. Only part of the rows carry a size: once, few, many, or a class if the clone is expanded.

j_gene: TRBJ2-7
d_gene: TRBD2
abundance: NA
v_gene: TRBV7-9
CDR3nt: TGTGCCAGCAGCGAAACTAGCGGGAGGGACTACGAGCAGTACTTC
CDR3aa: CASSETSGRDYEQYF

j_gene: TRBJ2-7
d_gene: TRBD2
abundance: NA
v_gene: TRBV7-2
CDR3nt: TGTGCCAGCAGCTTCCAGCTAGCGGGGACAACCTACGAGCAGTACTTC
CDR3aa: CASSFQLAGTTYEQYF

j_gene: TRBJ2-5
d_gene: TRBD2
abundance: NA
v_gene: TRBV6-6
CDR3nt: TGTGCCAGCAGTTACATGAGCGGGAGGGGGGAGACCCAGTACTTC
CDR3aa: CASSYMSGRGETQYF

j_gene: TRBJ2-7
d_gene: TRBD2
abundance: many
v_gene: TRBV10-3
CDR3nt: TGTGCCATCAGTTTCTTTGAGAGCGGGAGTTCCTACGAGCAGTACTTC
CDR3aa: CAISFFESGSSYEQYF

j_gene: TRBJ1-1
d_gene: NA
abundance: many
v_gene: TRBV12-5
CDR3nt: TGTGCTAGTGGTTCACAGGCTGGTAGGACTGAAGCTTTCTTT
CDR3aa: CASGSQAGRTEAFF

j_gene: TRBJ1-1
d_gene: NA
abundance: few
v_gene: TRBV19
CDR3nt: TGTGCCAGTGGCCACATTGAGTACGTGAACACTGAAGCTTTCTTT
CDR3aa: CASGHIEYVNTEAFF

j_gene: TRBJ1-4
d_gene: NA
abundance: many
v_gene: TRBV11-3
CDR3nt: TGTGCCAGCAGCTTACCAGGTGTCGAAGAAAAACTGTTTTTT
CDR3aa: CASSLPGVEEKLFF

j_gene: TRBJ1-3
d_gene: NA
abundance: many
v_gene: TRBV25-1
CDR3nt: TGTGCCAGCAGTGGAGGGCTCGGAAACACCATATATTTT
CDR3aa: CASSGGLGNTIYF

j_gene: TRBJ2-1
d_gene: TRBD2
abundance: NA
v_gene: TRBV2
CDR3nt: TGTGCCAGCACCTACAGACTAGCGGGGGCCTACAATGAGCAGTTCTTC
CDR3aa: CASTYRLAGAYNEQFF

j_gene: TRBJ2-5
d_gene: TRBD2
abundance: once
v_gene: TRBV7-8
CDR3nt: TGTGCCAGCAGCCCCTCCTGGACTAGCGGGGCGAGGTACTTC
CDR3aa: CASSPSWTSGARYF

j_gene: TRBJ1-5
d_gene: NA
abundance: many
v_gene: TRBV24-1
CDR3nt: TGTGCCACCAGTGATTCAAGGGGGGGAAGGAATCGGCCCCAGCATTTT
CDR3aa: CATSDSRGGRNRPQHF

j_gene: TRBJ1-3
d_gene: TRBD1
abundance: many
v_gene: TRBV10-3
CDR3nt: TGTGCCATCACCGGGGACAGGGAGCCGTCTGGAAACACCATATATTTT
CDR3aa: CAITGDREPSGNTIYF

j_gene: TRBJ1-6
d_gene: NA
abundance: NA
v_gene: TRBV29-1
CDR3nt: TGCAGCGTTAGACAGGTCGAATCACCCCTCCACTTT
CDR3aa: CSVRQVESPLHF

j_gene: TRBJ2-3
d_gene: TRBD2
abundance: NA
v_gene: TRBV9
CDR3nt: TGTGCCAGCAGCGTGGGACTAGTATTCGGTCGGGGCAACACAGATACGCAGTATTTT
CDR3aa: CASSVGLVFGRGNTDTQYF

j_gene: TRBJ2-5
d_gene: TRBD2
abundance: many
v_gene: TRBV29-1
CDR3nt: TGCAGCGCTTACACCCCGGGGTGGCTAGCGGGAGTTGTACATGGCCAAGAGACCCAGTACTTC
CDR3aa: CSAYTPGWLAGVVHGQETQYF

j_gene: TRBJ2-7
d_gene: TRBD2
abundance: NA
v_gene: TRBV24-1
CDR3nt: TGTGCCAGCAGTCAAGGGCGGGGGAGGGCCAGTGACGAGCAGTACTTC
CDR3aa: CASSQGRGRASDEQYF

j_gene: TRBJ1-6
d_gene: NA
abundance: NA
v_gene: TRBV20-1
CDR3nt: TGCAGTGCTAGAGATTCCTACGACTTT
CDR3aa: CSARDSYDF

j_gene: TRBJ2-1
d_gene: TRBD1
abundance: once
v_gene: TRBV7-9
CDR3nt: TGTGCCAGCAGCACAGACAGGGATGAGCAGTTCTTC
CDR3aa: CASSTDRDEQFF